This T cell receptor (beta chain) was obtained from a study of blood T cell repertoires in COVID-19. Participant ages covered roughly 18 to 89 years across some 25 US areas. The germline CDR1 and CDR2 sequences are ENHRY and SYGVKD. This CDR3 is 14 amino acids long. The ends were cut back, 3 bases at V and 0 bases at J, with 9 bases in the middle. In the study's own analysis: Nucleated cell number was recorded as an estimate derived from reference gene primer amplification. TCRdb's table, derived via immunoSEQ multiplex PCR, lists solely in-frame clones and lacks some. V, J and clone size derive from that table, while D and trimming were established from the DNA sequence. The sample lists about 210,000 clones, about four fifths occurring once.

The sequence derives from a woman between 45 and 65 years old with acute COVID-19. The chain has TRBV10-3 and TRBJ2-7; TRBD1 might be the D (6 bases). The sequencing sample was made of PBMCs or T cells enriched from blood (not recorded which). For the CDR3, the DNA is TGTGCCATCAGTGAACAGGGATACTCCTACGAGCAGTACTTC. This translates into CAISEQGYSYEQYF.